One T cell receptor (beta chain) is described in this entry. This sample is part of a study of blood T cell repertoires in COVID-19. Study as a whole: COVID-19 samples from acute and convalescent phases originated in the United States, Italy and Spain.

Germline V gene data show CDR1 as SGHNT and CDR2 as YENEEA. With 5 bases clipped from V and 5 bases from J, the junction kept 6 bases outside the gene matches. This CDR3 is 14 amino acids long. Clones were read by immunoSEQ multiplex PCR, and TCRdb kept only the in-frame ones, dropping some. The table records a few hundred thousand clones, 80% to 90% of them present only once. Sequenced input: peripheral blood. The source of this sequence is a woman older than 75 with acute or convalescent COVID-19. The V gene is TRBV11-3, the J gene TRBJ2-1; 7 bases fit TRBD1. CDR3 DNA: TGTGCCAGCAGCCTGGGACAGATAAACAATGAGCAGTTCTTC. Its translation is CASSLGQINNEQFF.